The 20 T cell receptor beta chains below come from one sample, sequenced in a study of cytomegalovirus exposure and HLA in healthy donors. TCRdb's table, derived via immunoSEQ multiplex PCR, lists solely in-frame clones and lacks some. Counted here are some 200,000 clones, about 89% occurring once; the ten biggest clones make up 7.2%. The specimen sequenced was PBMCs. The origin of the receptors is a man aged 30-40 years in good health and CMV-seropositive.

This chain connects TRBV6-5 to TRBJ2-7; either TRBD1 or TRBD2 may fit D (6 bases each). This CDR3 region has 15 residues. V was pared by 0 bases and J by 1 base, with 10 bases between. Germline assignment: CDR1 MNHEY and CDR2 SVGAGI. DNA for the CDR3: TGTGCCAGCAGTTACTCGTCGGGGGCTTCCTACGAGCAGTACTTC. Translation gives CASSYSSGASYEQYF.

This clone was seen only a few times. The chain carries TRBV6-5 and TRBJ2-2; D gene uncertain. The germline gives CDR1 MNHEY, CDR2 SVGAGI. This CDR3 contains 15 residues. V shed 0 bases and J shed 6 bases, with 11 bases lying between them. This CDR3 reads CASSYSTWGPGELFF. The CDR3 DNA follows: TGTGCCAGCAGTTACTCGACGTGGGGTCCCGGGGAGCTGTTTTTT.

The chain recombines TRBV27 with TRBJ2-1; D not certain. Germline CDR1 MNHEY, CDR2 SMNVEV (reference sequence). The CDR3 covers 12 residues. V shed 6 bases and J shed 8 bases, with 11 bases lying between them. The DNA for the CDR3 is TGTGCCAGCAGCTTAAGCGAGGATGAGCAGTTCTTC. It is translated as CASSLSEDEQFF.

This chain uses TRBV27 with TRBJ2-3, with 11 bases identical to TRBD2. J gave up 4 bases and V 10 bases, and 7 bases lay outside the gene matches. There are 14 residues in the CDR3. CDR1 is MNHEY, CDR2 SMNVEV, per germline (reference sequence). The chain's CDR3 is CATRRTSGSDTQYF. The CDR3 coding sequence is TGTGCCACCAGGCGGACTAGCGGGTCAGATACGCAGTATTTT.

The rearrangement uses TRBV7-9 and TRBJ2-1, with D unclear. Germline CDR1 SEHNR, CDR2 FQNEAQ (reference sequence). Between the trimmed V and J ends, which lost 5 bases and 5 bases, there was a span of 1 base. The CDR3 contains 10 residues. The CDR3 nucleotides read TGTGCCAGCAGCCACAATGAGCAGTTCTTC. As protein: CASSHNEQFF.

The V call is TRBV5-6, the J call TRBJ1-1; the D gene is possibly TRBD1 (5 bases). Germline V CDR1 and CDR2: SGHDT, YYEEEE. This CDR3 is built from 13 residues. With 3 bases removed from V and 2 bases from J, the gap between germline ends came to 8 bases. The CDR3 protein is CASSSTENTEAFF. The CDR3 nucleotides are TGTGCCAGCAGCTCGACAGAAAACACTGAAGCTTTCTTT.

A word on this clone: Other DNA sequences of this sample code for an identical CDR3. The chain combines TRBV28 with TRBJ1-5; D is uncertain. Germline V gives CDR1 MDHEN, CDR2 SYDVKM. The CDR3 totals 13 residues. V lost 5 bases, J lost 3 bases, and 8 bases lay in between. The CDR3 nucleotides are TGTGCCAGCAGTCGTACTCCCAATCAGCCCCAGCATTTT. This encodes CASSRTPNQPQHF.

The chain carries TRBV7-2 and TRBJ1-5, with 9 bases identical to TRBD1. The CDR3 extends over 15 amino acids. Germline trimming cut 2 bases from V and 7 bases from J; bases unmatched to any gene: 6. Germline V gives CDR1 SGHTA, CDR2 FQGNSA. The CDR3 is CASSLKTGGGQPQHF. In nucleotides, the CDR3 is TGTGCCAGCAGCTTAAAAACAGGGGGCGGACAGCCCCAGCATTTT.

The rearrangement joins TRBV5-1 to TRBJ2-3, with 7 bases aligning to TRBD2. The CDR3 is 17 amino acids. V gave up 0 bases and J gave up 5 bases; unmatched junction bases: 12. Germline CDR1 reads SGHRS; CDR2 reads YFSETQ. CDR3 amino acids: CASSLGLAFPRGDTQYF. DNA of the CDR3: TGCGCCAGCAGCTTGGGACTAGCTTTTCCTAGAGGAGATACGCAGTATTTT. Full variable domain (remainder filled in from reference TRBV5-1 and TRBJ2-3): KAGVTQTPRYLIKTRGQQVTLSCSPISGHRSVSWYQQTPGQGLQFLFEYFSETQRNKGNFPGRFSGRQFSNSRSEMNVSTLELGDSALYLCASSLGLAFPRGDTQYFGPGTRLTVL.

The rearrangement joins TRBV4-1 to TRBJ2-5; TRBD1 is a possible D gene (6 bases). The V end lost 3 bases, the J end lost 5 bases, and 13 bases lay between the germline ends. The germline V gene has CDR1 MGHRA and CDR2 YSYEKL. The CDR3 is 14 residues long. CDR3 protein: CASSHYAGEETQYF. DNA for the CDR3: TGCGCCAGCAGCCATTACGCAGGGGAGGAGACCCAGTACTTC.

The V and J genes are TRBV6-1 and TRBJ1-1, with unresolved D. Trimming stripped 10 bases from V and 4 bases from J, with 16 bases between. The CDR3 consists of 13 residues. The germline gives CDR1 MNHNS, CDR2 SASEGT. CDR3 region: CATQAPWGTEAFF. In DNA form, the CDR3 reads TGTGCCACCCAGGCCCCCTGGGGCACTGAAGCTTTCTTT.

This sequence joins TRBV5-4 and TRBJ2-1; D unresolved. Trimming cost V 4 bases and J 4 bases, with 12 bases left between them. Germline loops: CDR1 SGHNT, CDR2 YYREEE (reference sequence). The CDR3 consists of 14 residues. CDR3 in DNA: TGTGCCAGCAGCGGGCTAGGCAATTACAATGAGCAGTTCTTC. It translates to CASSGLGNYNEQFF.

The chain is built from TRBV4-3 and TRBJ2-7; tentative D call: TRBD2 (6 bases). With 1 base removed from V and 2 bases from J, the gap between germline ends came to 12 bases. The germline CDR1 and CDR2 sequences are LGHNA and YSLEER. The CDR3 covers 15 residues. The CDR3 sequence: CASSQGRGAAYEQYF. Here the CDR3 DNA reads TGCGCCAGCAGCCAAGGGCGCGGGGCCGCCTACGAGCAGTACTTC.

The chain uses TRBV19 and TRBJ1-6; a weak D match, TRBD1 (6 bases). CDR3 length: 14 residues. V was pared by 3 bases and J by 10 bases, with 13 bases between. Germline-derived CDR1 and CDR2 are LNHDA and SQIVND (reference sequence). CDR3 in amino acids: CASSMPGGRSPLHF. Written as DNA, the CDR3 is TGTGCCAGTAGTATGCCGGGGGGCCGGTCACCCCTCCACTTT.

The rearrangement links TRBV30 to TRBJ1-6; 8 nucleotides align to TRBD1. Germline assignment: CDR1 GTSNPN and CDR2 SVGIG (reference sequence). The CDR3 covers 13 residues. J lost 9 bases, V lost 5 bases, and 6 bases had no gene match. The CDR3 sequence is CAWAGGEGSPLHF. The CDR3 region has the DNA TGTGCCTGGGCAGGGGGCGAGGGTTCACCCCTCCACTTT. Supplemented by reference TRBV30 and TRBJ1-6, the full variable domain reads SQTIHQWPATLVQPVGSPLSLECTVEGTSNPNLYWYRQAAGRGLQLLFYSVGIGQISSEVPQNLSASRPQDRQFILSSKKLLLSDSGFYLCAWAGGEGSPLHFGNGTRLTVT.

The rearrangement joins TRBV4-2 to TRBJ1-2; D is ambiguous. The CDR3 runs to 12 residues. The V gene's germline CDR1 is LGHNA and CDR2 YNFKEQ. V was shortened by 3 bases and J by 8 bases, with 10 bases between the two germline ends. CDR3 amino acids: CASSQPGLGYTF. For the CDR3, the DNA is TGTGCCAGCAGCCAGCCGGGGTTGGGCTACACCTTC.

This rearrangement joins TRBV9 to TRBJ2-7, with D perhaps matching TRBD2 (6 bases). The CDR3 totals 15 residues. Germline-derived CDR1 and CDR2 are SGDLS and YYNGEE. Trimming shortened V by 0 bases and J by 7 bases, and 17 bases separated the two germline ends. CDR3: CASSVGGTPLEEQYF. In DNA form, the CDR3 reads TGTGCCAGCAGCGTAGGAGGGACTCCTCTAGAGGAGCAGTACTTC.

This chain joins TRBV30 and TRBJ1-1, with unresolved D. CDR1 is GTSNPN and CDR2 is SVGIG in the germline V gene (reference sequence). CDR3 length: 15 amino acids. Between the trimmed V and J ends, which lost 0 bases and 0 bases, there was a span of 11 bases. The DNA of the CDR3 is TGTGCCTGGAGTGTACGGGCAGGCATGAACACTGAAGCTTTCTTT. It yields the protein CAWSVRAGMNTEAFF.

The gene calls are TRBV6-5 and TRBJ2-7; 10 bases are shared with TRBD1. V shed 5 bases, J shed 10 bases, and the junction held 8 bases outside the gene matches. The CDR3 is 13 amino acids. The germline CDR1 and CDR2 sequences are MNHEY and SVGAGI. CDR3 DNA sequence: TGTGCCAGCAGTGTGACAGGGGGCGGCCCCCAGTACTTC. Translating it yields CASSVTGGGPQYF.

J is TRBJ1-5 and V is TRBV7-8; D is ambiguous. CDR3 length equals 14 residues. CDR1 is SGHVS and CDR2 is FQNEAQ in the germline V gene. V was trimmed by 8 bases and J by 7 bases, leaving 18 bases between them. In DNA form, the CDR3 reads TGTGCCAGCTCCCAAAGGGCGACGGGCCAGCCCCAGCATTTT. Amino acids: CASSQRATGQPQHF.